This T cell receptor beta chain appears in the sequencing data of a study of response to subunit inactivated influenza vaccine. Overall study findings and caveats: Few additional T cells are recruited per seasonal influenza vaccination, authors suggested.

This CDR3 region has 13 residues. Germline V gene lookup returns CDR1 DFQATT and CDR2 SNEGSKA (reference sequence). After removal of 5 bases from V and 3 bases from J, the junction contained 7 bases not matched to a gene. In its sample, this clonotype was seen many times. Its matching antigen is unknown. TCRdb processed the RT-PCR reads anew with MiXCR; each CDR3 protein has one entry. The table has fewer than 800,000 distinct CDR3 sequences, roughly 14% seen once. The sample here was PBMCs from blood, taken roughly 12 days after vaccination. The chain uses TRBV20-1 and TRBJ2-7; 7 positions agree with TRBD2. The clonotype comes from a middle-aged man who received an inactivated influenza vaccine. CDR3 nucleotide sequence: TGCAGTGCTGAAGGCGGGAGCGTCTACGAGCAGTACTTC. Its protein product is CSAEGGSVYEQYF.